A selection of T cell receptor beta chains follows, all from one sample in a study of CD8+CD57+ T cells in acquired aplastic anemia. From the reads, TCRdb called clonotypes with MiXCR, one entry per CDR3 protein. The profile shows under 200,000 distinct CDR3 sequences, approximately 52% of them singletons. The sample was sorted CD4+, CD8+, or CD8+CD57+ T cells (not recorded which) from PBMCs. All receptors come from a human donor with aplastic anemia. Both conserved end residues are part of each CDR3. Fields, in order: J gene, V gene, CDR3 protein.

>TRBJ1-2|TRBV6-1
CASSKPGQGALSLGYTF
>TRBJ1-4|TRBV2
CASIKEQGAKLFF
>TRBJ2-7|TRBV9
CASSVGAGNSYEQYF
>TRBJ2-7|TRBV20-1
CSPGQGPVQYF
>TRBJ2-7|TRBV10-3
CATRRQGAEQYF
>TRBJ2-1|TRBV24-1
CATSDGPRQFF
>TRBJ2-2|TRBV10-1
CASSESSTSGGTGELFF
>TRBJ1-1|TRBV25-1
CASSQTDRANTEAFF
>TRBJ1-3|TRBV29-1
CSVVKAAGNTIYF
>TRBJ2-7|TRBV7-8
CASSVDRAYEQYF
>TRBJ1-1|TRBV19
CASSIGVGTEAFF
>TRBJ2-5|TRBV29-1
CSGREETQYF
>TRBJ1-1|TRBV5-1
CASSSSERTEAFF
>TRBJ2-7|TRBV7-2
CASSLASRVNEQYF
>TRBJ2-5|TRBV15
CATSSPEGAVIGETQYF
>TRBJ1-6|TRBV4-2
CASSPGDRGYNSPLHF
>TRBJ2-7|TRBV20-1
CSASGRAYEQYF
>TRBJ1-1|TRBV7-2
CASSQGWTEAFF
>TRBJ2-2|TRBV20-1
CSARGRLLANTRELFF
>TRBJ1-2|TRBV2
CASSDTPPSYGYTF
>TRBJ1-5|TRBV4-1
CASSSGQGGYSNQPQHF
>TRBJ2-5|TRBV9
CASSVGLAGGGTQYF
>TRBJ2-1|TRBV10-3
CAIRGSDRDYNEQFF
>TRBJ2-7|TRBV5-4
CASSSKGQPYEQYF
>TRBJ1-2|TRBV24-1
CATSDPGDSNYGYTF
>TRBJ2-2|TRBV10-1
CASSTGTANTGELFF
>TRBJ2-2|TRBV20-1
CSAVGFTGELFF
>TRBJ2-1|TRBV9
CASSAGLAGVGNEQFF
>TRBJ2-7|TRBV20-1
CSSGAGTPYEQYF
>TRBJ2-7|TRBV11-2
CAPRRPGTSFLGPYEQYF
>TRBJ2-7|TRBV7-6
CASSLATGDEQYF
>TRBJ2-7|TRBV4-1
CASSQERLAAPYEQYF
>TRBJ1-1|TRBV14
CASSQDPDGYTEAFF
>TRBJ1-3|TRBV20-1
CSARSGNTIYF
>TRBJ2-7|TRBV7-2
CASGSGSYEQYF
>TRBJ2-7|TRBV15
CATSSSGTGLYEQYF
>TRBJ2-7|TRBV20-1
CSAPYSGSYEQYF
>TRBJ1-1|TRBV10-3
CAIRTTGSSAEAFF
>TRBJ1-4|TRBV19
CASSDAPATNEKLFF